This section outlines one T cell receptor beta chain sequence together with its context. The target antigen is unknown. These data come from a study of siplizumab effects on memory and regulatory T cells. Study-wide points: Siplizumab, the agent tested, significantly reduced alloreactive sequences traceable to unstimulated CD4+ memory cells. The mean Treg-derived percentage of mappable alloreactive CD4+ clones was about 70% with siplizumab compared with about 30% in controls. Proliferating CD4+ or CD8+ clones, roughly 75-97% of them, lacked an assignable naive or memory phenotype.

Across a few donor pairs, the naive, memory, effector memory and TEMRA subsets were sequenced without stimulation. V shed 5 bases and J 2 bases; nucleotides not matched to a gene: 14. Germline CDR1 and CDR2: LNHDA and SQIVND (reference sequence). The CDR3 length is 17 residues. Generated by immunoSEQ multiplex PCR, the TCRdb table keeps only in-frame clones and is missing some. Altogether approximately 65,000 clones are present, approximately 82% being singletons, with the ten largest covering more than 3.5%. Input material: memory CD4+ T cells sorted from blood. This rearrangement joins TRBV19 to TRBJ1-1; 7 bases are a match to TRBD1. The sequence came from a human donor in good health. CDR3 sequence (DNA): TGTGCCAGTAGTCAAATTCCCTGGGAGGGGGCTAACACTGAAGCTTTCTTT. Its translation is CASSQIPWEGANTEAFF.